This T cell receptor beta chain was recovered during a study of Graves' ophthalmopathy and Graves' hyperthyroidism. Study-wide context: Before any treatment was given, at initial diagnosis, peripheral blood was collected. Overall study results and limits: Ophthalmopathy progression was predicted by the model at less than 71% sensitivity and 72.22% specificity. Using 13 signatures, a model distinguished ophthalmopathy from stable hyperthyroidism, reaching around 87% sensitivity and 80% to 83% specificity.

RNA transcripts served as template for amplifying TCR beta CDR3 sequences. The authors performed first-round RT-PCR with HTBI primers and then a second-round multiplex PCR. TCRdb re-analysed the multiplex PCR reads in MiXCR, keeping a single row per CDR3 protein. The data show 150,000 to 200,000 distinct CDR3 sequences, 35% to 45% seen once. Uncontrolled infections, pregnancy, lactation or other autoimmune diseases led to patient exclusion. This clonotype was counted many times. Its matching antigen is unknown. The V and J ends lost 4 bases and 7 bases, in that order; junction bases with no gene match: 10. The CDR3 is made up of 15 amino acids.

This chain connects TRBV12-3 or TRBV12-4 to TRBJ1-5; TRBD1 agrees at 7 bases. Sequenced: peripheral blood. This TCR was sampled from a man aged 25-45 years with Graves' ophthalmopathy. CDR3 in amino acids: CASSSNRGAGQPQHF. The CDR3 DNA is TGTGCCAGCAGTTCTAACAGGGGTGCGGGACAGCCCCAGCATTTT.